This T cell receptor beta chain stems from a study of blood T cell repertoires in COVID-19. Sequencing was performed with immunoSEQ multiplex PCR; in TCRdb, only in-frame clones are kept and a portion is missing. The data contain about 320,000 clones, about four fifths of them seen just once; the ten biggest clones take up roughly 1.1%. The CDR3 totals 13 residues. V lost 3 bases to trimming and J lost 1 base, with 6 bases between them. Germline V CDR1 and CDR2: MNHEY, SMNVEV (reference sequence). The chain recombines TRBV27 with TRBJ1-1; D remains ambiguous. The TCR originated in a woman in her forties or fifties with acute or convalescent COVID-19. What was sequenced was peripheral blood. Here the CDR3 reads CASSLQQNTEAFF. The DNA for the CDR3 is TGTGCCAGCAGTTTGCAACAGAACACTGAAGCTTTCTTT.